A single T cell receptor (beta chain) is shown here with its context. Its antigen remains unidentified. Donors consisted of healthy bone marrow donors. With 7 bases clipped from V and 6 bases from J, the junction kept 19 bases outside the gene matches. CDR3 length: 17 amino acids. The germline V gene has CDR1 SGHVS and CDR2 FNYEAQ. The data were obtained in a study of cytomegalovirus exposure and HLA in healthy donors. Study-wide points: V- and J-gene trimming in TCR beta was tied to a missense DCLRE1C variant by an analysis performed later.

The primer mix had 60 Vbeta and 13 Jbeta primers. Original processing methods: The authors later counted roughly 77 million unique TCR beta chains, about 11 million of them shared. Assay used: immunoSEQ multiplex PCR; TCRdb lists only in-frame clones, some missing. V, J and clone size derive from that table, while D and trimming were established from the DNA sequence. The sample records roughly 99,000 clones, around 77% being singletons. The receptor was derived from a male donor in good health and CMV-seronegative. Sample: PBMCs. The rearrangement joins TRBV7-6 to TRBJ2-5, with 8 bases identical to TRBD2. CDR3 protein: CASMSMWGSGGVQTQYF. The CDR3 DNA follows: TGTGCCAGCATGTCCATGTGGGGGAGCGGGGGCGTCCAGACCCAGTACTTC.